The T cell receptor beta chain described here comes from a study of T cell repertoires in cytomegalovirus infection. For the study at large: Both CMV infection and a matching HLA type were indicated by public TCR beta signatures. Broader study findings: Frequencies of public TCR beta families were cumulated, and this identified carriers of CMV plus the relevant HLA. The response measured ex vivo was dominated by TCR beta clonotypes (HLA-C-restricted and CMV-specific).

The table lists this clonotype with many counts. What it binds is not known. TCRdb used MiXCR to reprocess the reads, holding one entry per CDR3 protein. The sample contains hundreds of thousands of distinct CDR3 sequences, over 9% of which appear only once. V dropped 6 bases and J dropped 0 bases, with 9 bases sitting between them. This CDR3 spans 15 amino acids. The TCR was taken from a human donor in good health (CMV status not recorded). Some clones in this sample may be carry-over from other donors' samples. Sequencing input: PBMCs. This rearrangement joins TRBV12-3 or TRBV12-4 to TRBJ2-6, with D perhaps TRBD1 (5 bases). DNA for the CDR3: TGTGCCAGCAGGCTAACAGGCTCTGGGGCCAACGTCCTGACTTTC. Protein sequence: CASRLTGSGANVLTF.